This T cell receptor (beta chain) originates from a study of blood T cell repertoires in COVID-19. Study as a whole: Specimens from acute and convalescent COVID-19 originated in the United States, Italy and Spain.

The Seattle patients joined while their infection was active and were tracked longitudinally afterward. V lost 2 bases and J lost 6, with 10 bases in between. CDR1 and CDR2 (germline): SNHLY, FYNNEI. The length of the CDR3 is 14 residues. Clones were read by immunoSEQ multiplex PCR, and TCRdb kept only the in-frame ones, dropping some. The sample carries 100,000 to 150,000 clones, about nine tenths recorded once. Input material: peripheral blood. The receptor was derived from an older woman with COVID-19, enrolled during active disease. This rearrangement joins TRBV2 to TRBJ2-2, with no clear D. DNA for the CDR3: TGTGCCAGCAGTGAAACGGTCCAGGCCGGGGAGCTGTTTTTT. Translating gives CASSETVQAGELFF.